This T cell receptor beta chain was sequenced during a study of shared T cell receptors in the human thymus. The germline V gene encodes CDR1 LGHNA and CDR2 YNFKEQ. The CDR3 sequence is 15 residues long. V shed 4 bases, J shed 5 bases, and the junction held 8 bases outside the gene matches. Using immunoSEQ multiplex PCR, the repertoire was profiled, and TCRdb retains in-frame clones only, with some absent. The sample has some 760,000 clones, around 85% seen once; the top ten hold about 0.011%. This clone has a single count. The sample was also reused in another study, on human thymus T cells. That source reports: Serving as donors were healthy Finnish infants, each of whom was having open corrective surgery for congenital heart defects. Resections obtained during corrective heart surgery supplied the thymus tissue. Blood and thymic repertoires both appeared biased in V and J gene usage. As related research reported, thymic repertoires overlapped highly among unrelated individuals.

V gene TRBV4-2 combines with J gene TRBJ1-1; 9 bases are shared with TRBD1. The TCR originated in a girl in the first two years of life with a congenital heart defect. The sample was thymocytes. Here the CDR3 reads CASSRTGGAGTEAFF. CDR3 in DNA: TGTGCCAGCAGCCGCACAGGGGGCGCGGGGACTGAAGCTTTCTTT.